The clone carrying this TCR beta chain was counted many times. CDR3 length: 13 amino acids. J lost 4 bases, V lost 6 bases, and 0 bases had no gene match. Germline V gene lookup returns CDR1 SEHNR and CDR2 FQNEAQ (reference sequence). TCRdb fed the RT-PCR reads into MiXCR, producing one record per CDR3 protein. The sample holds more than 550,000 distinct CDR3 sequences; approximately 15% are singletons and the top ten take roughly 3.9%. This TCR derives from a female donor in good health, serving as a healthy control. Sample: memory CD4+ T cells from blood. The chain couples TRBV7-9 to TRBJ2-2; the match to TRBD1 covers 9 bases. DNA of the CDR3: TGTGCCAGCAGGGGACAGGGCACCGGGGAGCTGTTTTTT. Its protein is CASRGQGTGELFF. The full variable domain, in which reference TRBV7-9 and TRBJ2-2 provide the parts outside the CDR3, is DTGVSQNPRHKITKRGQNVTFRCDPISEHNRLYWYRQTLGQGPEFLTYFQNEAQLEKSRLLSDRFSAERPKGSFSTLEIQRTEQGDSAMYLCASRGQGTGELFFGEGSRLTVL.